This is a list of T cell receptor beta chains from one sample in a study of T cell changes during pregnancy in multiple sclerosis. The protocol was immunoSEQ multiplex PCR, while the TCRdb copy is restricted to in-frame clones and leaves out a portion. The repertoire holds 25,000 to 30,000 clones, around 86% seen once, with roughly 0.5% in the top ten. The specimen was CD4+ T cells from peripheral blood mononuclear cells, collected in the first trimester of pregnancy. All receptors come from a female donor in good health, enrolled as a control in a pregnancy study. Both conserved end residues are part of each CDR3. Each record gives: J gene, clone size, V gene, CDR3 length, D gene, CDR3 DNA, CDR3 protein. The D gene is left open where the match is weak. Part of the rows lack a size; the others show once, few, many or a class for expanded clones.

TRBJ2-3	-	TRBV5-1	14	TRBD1	TGCGCCACCTCCCGGGACAGGGGGACAGATACGCAGTATTTT	CATSRDRGTDTQYF
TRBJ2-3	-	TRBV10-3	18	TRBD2	TGTGCCATCAGTGAGTTAAGGACTAGCACCTACAGTGGGGATACGCAGTATTTT	CAISELRTSTYSGDTQYF
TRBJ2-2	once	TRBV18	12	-	TGTGCCAGCTCAGCTTTAGCCGGGGAGCTGTTTTTT	CASSALAGELFF
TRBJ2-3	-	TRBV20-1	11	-	TGCAGTGTAGCAATGGCAGATACGCAGTATTTT	CSVAMADTQYF
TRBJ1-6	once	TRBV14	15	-	TGTGCCAGCAGCCTCAGATCGGCGCCGGGTGCACCCCTCCACTTT	CASSLRSAPGAPLHF
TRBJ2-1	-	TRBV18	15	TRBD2	TGTGCCAGCTCTCTTAGACTAGCGGGGGAGCATGAGCAGTTCTTC	CASSLRLAGEHEQFF
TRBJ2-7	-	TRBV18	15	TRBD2	TGTGCCAGCTCAACTAGCGGGTCCGCCTCCTACGAGCAGTACTTC	CASSTSGSASYEQYF
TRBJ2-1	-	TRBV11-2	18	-	TGTGCCAGCAGCTGGAGGTCGGTTGGGGGAGGCTCCTACAATGAGCAGTTCTTC	CASSWRSVGGGSYNEQFF
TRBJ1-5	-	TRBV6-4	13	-	TGTGCCAGCAGTGGGAGACCCAATCAGCCCCAGCATTTT	CASSGRPNQPQHF
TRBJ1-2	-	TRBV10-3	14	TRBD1	TGTGCCATCAGAGAACCGGGACAGGGGTATGGCTACACCTTC	CAIREPGQGYGYTF
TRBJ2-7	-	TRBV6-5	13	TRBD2	TGTGCCAGCGGCGGGGGGGAAGTTTACGAGCAGTACTTC	CASGGGEVYEQYF
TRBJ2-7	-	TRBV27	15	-	TGTGCCAGCAATGACCACCAGGCGCCTACCTACGAGCAGTACTTC	CASNDHQAPTYEQYF
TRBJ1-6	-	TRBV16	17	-	TGTGCCAGCAGCTTGGCGGACACGAGCTCCTATAATTCACCCCTCCACTTT	CASSLADTSSYNSPLHF